The 29 T cell receptor beta chains below were found in one sample sequenced in a study of T-cell memory formation after mild COVID-19. TCRdb re-called the 5' RACE reads through MiXCR, storing one row per CDR3 protein. Of approximately 150,000 distinct CDR3 sequences listed, over 6% were seen once; the top ten hold 2% to 2.5%. The material sequenced was PBMCs or a T cell subset sorted from them (not recorded which). These receptors were collected from an adult woman who had mild COVID-19 (a few samples of this study predate the infection). Cell type and time point are not known.

The chain links TRBV7-2 to TRBJ1-2, with TRBD1 as a possible D gene (6 bases). The CDR3 consists of 14 residues. Trimming stripped 3 bases from V and 0 bases from J, with 8 bases between. Looked up from germline, CDR1 is SGHTA and CDR2 is FQGNSA. The CDR3 sequence is CASSFRTANYGYTF. CDR3 nucleotides: TGTGCCAGCAGCTTCCGGACAGCTAACTATGGCTACACCTTC.

The chain is built from TRBV5-1 and TRBJ2-7; maybe TRBD1 (6 bases). The ends were cut back, 0 bases at V and 0 bases at J, with 13 bases in the middle. Looked up from germline, CDR1 is SGHRS and CDR2 is YFSETQ. The CDR3 sequence is 16 residues long. The CDR3: CASSLDPTGLSYEQYF. CDR3 DNA sequence: TGCGCCAGCAGCTTGGACCCGACAGGTCTCTCCTACGAGCAGTACTTC.

The rearrangement links TRBV24-1 to TRBJ2-1, with 7 bases fitting TRBD2. Germline trimming cut 1 base from V and 5 bases from J; bases unmatched to any gene: 7. This CDR3 has 16 residues. Germline CDR1 and CDR2: KGHDR and SFDVKD. CDR3 in amino acids: CATSDLSSGGDNEQFF. CDR3 nucleotides: TGTGCCACCAGTGATTTATCATCGGGGGGAGACAATGAGCAGTTCTTC.

This clonotype was recorded many times. V and J are TRBV4-3 and TRBJ2-3; 9 bases fit TRBD2. This CDR3 has 20 amino acids. The trim removed 4 bases at V and 1 base at J, leaving 18 bases unmatched. In germline, CDR1 is LGHNA, CDR2 YSLEER. The DNA for the CDR3 is TGCGCCAGCAGCCTCTGGTATTCTTCGCGGGAGGGCCGTGGCACAGATACGCAGTATTTT. Its translation: CASSLWYSSREGRGTDTQYF.

Ten or more counts support this clonotype. The chain recombines TRBV7-2 with TRBJ1-2; D is possibly TRBD1 (6 bases). Trimming left V 8 bases short and J 6 bases short, with 16 bases between. The CDR3 has 13 residues. Germline values: CDR1 SGHTA, CDR2 FQGNSA. CDR3 nucleotide sequence: TGTGCCAGCTCCTCCGGGGACACCGATGGCTACACCTTC. This translates into CASSSGDTDGYTF.

This clonotype has more than one count but fewer than ten. This rearrangement joins TRBV19 to TRBJ1-1; D is ambiguous. Germline V gene lookup returns CDR1 LNHDA and CDR2 SQIVND (reference sequence). There are 15 residues in the CDR3. V was clipped by 7 bases and J by 4 bases, with 19 bases between them. For the CDR3, the DNA is TGTGCCAGTACCATCGACCCGGTCTTGGTCACTGAAGCTTTCTTT. Translation gives CASTIDPVLVTEAFF.

This clonotype came up a few times. V and J are TRBV7-8 and TRBJ1-5, with D tentatively TRBD1 (5 bases). The CDR3 runs to 17 residues. V lost 1 base to trimming and J lost 2 bases, with 15 bases between them. Germline V lookup: CDR1 SGHVS, CDR2 FQNEAQ. CDR3 sequence: CASSLVGRGFGNQPQHF. DNA of the CDR3: TGTGCCAGCAGCTTAGTGGGTAGGGGATTTGGCAATCAGCCCCAGCATTTT.

This clonotype was observed a handful of times. This rearrangement joins TRBV9 to TRBJ2-5; 7 bases align to TRBD1. CDR1 is SGDLS and CDR2 is YYNGEE in the germline V gene. V was clipped by 4 bases and J by 2 bases; unmatched bases: 14. The length of the CDR3 is 17 residues. The CDR3 DNA sequence: TGTGCCAGCAGCCCTCCCAGGACAGGAACCTCTCAAGAGACCCAGTACTTC. Encoded protein: CASSPPRTGTSQETQYF.

The rearrangement links TRBV18 to TRBJ1-5; unclear D gene. Between the trimmed V and J ends, which lost 3 bases and 9 bases, there was a span of 12 bases. The CDR3 sequence is 13 residues long. Looked up from germline, CDR1 is KGHSH and CDR2 is LQKENI. CDR3 in amino acids: CASSPSDTRPQHF. In DNA, the CDR3 is TGTGCCAGCTCACCTTCAGATACTCGGCCCCAGCATTTT.

The sample holds a few counts of this clonotype. V is TRBV12-3 or TRBV12-4 and J is TRBJ2-5, with no clear D. V was clipped by 6 bases and J by 7 bases, with 12 bases between them. This CDR3 comprises 12 residues. CDR3 amino acids: CASSLPAGTQYF. CDR3 nucleotides: TGTGCCAGCAGCCTACCAGCCGGGACCCAGTACTTC.

For the CDR3, the DNA is TGTGCCAGCAGCCTCCAAGGGGTCCGCTACGAGCAGTACTTC. Protein sequence: CASSLQGVRYEQYF. This chain links TRBV4-2 with TRBJ2-7; maybe TRBD1 (5 bases). V lost 4 bases, J lost 3 bases, and 13 bases lay in between. The V gene's germline CDR1 is LGHNA and CDR2 YNFKEQ. This CDR3 contains 14 residues.

The table lists this clonotype with many counts. The V call is TRBV12-3 or TRBV12-4, the J call TRBJ1-3; 11 bases align to TRBD1. The ends lost 6 bases at V and 7 bases at J; junction bases unmatched: 8. There are 15 residues in the CDR3. For the CDR3, the DNA is TGTGCCAGCAGCCCCGGGACAGGGGGAGTGAACACCATATATTTT. It codes for CASSPGTGGVNTIYF.

Ten or more counts support this clonotype. The J gene is TRBJ2-7, the V gene TRBV11-2; the D gene is possibly TRBD1 (6 bases). V gave up 2 bases and J gave up 6 bases, with 17 bases separating them. The CDR3 runs to 15 residues. The V gene's germline CDR1 is SGHAT and CDR2 FQNNGV. CDR3 amino acids: CASSLLRAGVGEQYF. In DNA, the CDR3 is TGTGCCAGCAGCTTATTAAGGGCAGGGGTCGGCGAGCAGTACTTC.

This clonotype was counted at least ten times. The V call is TRBV3-1, the J call TRBJ1-1, with D unresolved. CDR1 is LGHDT and CDR2 is YNNKEL in the germline V gene (reference sequence). V lost 0 bases and J 1 base, leaving 9 bases between the germline ends. This CDR3 has 15 amino acids. CDR3 protein: CASSQDAVPNTEAFF. The CDR3 coding sequence is TGTGCCAGCAGCCAAGATGCAGTGCCGAACACTGAAGCTTTCTTT.

The chain carries TRBV10-3 and TRBJ2-1; 10 bases match TRBD2. CDR1 is ENHRY, CDR2 SYGVKD, per germline. The CDR3 sequence is 13 residues long. Trimming removed 7 bases from V and 10 bases from J; junction bases left unmatched: 7. The CDR3 spells CAIKGAGGDEQFF. For the CDR3, the DNA is TGTGCCATCAAGGGAGCGGGGGGGGACGAGCAGTTCTTC.

This chain connects TRBV20-1 to TRBJ1-6; 8 bases are a match to TRBD1. Germline CDR1 and CDR2: DFQATT and SNEGSKA (reference sequence). After removal of 4 bases from V and 7 bases from J, the junction contained 6 bases not matched to a gene. The CDR3 length is 14 residues. CDR3 amino acids: CSAKDREGNSPLHF. CDR3 nucleotides: TGCAGTGCTAAGGACAGGGAGGGAAATTCACCCCTCCACTTT.

The chain has TRBV20-1 and TRBJ1-4; D ambiguous. Germline CDR1 reads DFQATT; CDR2 reads SNEGSKA (reference sequence). The CDR3 is 16 residues long. V was cut by 3 bases and J by 0 bases, with 14 bases left in between. The CDR3 spells CSAREPGIATNEKLFF. In nucleotides, the CDR3 is TGCAGTGCTAGGGAGCCGGGGATAGCAACTAATGAAAAACTGTTTTTT.

The chain is built from TRBV5-5 and TRBJ2-7; no clear D gene. This CDR3 has 12 residues. Per the germline V gene, CDR1 is SGHKS and CDR2 is YYEKEE (reference sequence). The germline V and J ends were trimmed by 4 bases and 4 bases, with 9 bases remaining between them. The CDR3 DNA is TGTGCCAGCAGCCCTAGGTCTTACGAGCAGTACTTC. This gives the protein CASSPRSYEQYF.

The chain is built from TRBV5-6 and TRBJ1-5; possibly TRBD1 for D (5 bases). The V end lost 4 bases, the J end lost 1 base, and 12 bases lay between the germline ends. Germline V gives CDR1 SGHDT, CDR2 YYEEEE. This CDR3 region has 15 residues. The CDR3 region has the DNA TGTGCCAGCAGCCGGGAGGGGACGAGCAATCAGCCCCAGCATTTT. This encodes CASSREGTSNQPQHF.

This clonotype has just a few counts. This chain uses TRBV5-1 with TRBJ2-7; D possibly uses TRBD1 or TRBD2 (6 bases each). This CDR3 has 15 amino acids. Germline V gene data show CDR1 as SGHRS and CDR2 as YFSETQ. V was clipped by 4 bases and J by 3 bases, with 17 bases between them. The CDR3 loop reads CASSPLEGGGYEQYF. CDR3 in DNA: TGCGCCAGCAGCCCCCTGGAGGGGGGCGGCTACGAGCAGTACTTC.

V and J are TRBV19 and TRBJ1-3; weak D call: TRBD1 (5 bases). Germline V gene data show CDR1 as LNHDA and CDR2 as SQIVND (reference sequence). The CDR3 covers 15 residues. Trimming removed 5 bases at V and 0 bases at J, with 11 bases between. CDR3 residues: CASSLGQASGNTIYF. The CDR3 DNA reads as TGTGCCAGTAGTCTCGGACAAGCCTCTGGAAACACCATATATTTT. The whole variable domain, filled in from reference TRBV19 and TRBJ1-3, reads DGGITQSPKYLFRKEGQNVTLSCEQNLNHDAMYWYRQDPGQGLRLIYYSQIVNDFQKGDIAEGYSVSREKKESFPLTVTSAQKNPTAFYLCASSLGQASGNTIYFGEGSWLTVV.

This clonotype came up many times. V is TRBV18 and J is TRBJ1-1; D may be TRBD1 (5 bases). Trimming took 2 bases from V and 1 from J, leaving 11 bases between them. CDR3 size: 15 residues. Germline lookup yields CDR1 KGHSH and CDR2 LQKENI. The CDR3 coding sequence is TGTGCCAGCTCACCAAACGCTCAGGGGAACACTGAAGCTTTCTTT. Translated, it gives CASSPNAQGNTEAFF.

This clonotype was recorded at least ten times. The chain is built from TRBV18 and TRBJ1-2; TRBD1 aligns across 8 bases. V trimming: 5 bases; J trimming: 2 bases; junction bases outside the gene matches: 4. From germline, CDR1 is KGHSH and CDR2 LQKENI. The CDR3 is made up of 14 amino acids. CDR3 in amino acids: CASSLQGANYGYTF. CDR3 nucleotides: TGTGCCAGCTCATTGCAGGGGGCAAACTATGGCTACACCTTC.

This clonotype showed up many times. The V call is TRBV5-1, the J call TRBJ2-1; no definite D call. Germline assignment: CDR1 SGHRS and CDR2 YFSETQ. V was trimmed by 2 bases and J by 5 bases, leaving 14 bases between them. This CDR3 is 15 amino acids long. The chain's CDR3 is CASSLGSRTDNEQFF. The CDR3 coding sequence is TGCGCCAGCAGCTTAGGTTCCAGGACGGACAATGAGCAGTTCTTC.

In its sample, this clonotype was seen a few times. The V call is TRBV3-1, the J call TRBJ1-2; TRBD1 is a possible D gene (5 bases). The CDR3 length is 15 residues. Germline CDR1 is LGHDT and CDR2 is YNNKEL (reference sequence). V lost 0 bases and J 4 bases, leaving 12 bases between the germline ends. Here the CDR3 DNA reads TGTGCCAGCAGCCAAGAGGGCAGGGTCGGCTATGGCTACACCTTC. Translated, it gives CASSQEGRVGYGYTF.

This clonotype was observed at least ten times. The chain combines TRBV7-9 with TRBJ2-2, with no clear D. The V gene's germline CDR1 is SEHNR and CDR2 FQNEAQ (reference sequence). V was cut by 1 base and J by 3 bases, with 12 bases left in between. This CDR3 is built from 16 residues. CDR3 in DNA: TGTGCCAGCAGCTTAGGGGTACGAAGCGACACCGGGGAGCTGTTTTTT. It translates to CASSLGVRSDTGELFF.

The chain employs TRBV6-2 or TRBV6-3 and TRBJ2-5, with 12 bases lining up with TRBD1. CDR3 length: 13 amino acids. V trimming: 5 bases; J trimming: 7 bases; junction bases outside the gene matches: 2. Germline V gives CDR1 MNHEY, CDR2 SVGEGT. CDR3 sequence (DNA): TGTGCCAGCAGTGGGACAGGGGGCGGGACCCAGTACTTC. Translation: CASSGTGGGTQYF.

The rearrangement links TRBV12-3 or TRBV12-4 to TRBJ1-1; D gene uncertain. The CDR3 totals 14 residues. Deletions cut 2 bases from V and 1 base from J, with 8 bases between. CDR3 in amino acids: CASSLLQRNTEAFF. Written as DNA, the CDR3 is TGTGCCAGCAGTTTACTTCAGAGGAACACTGAAGCTTTCTTT.

This clonotype was seen more than once but under ten times. No DNA is shown, since the ends of the CDR3 on it are uncertain; the CDR3 is the one TCRdb lists. The chain joins TRBV6-2 or TRBV6-3 to TRBJ2-7; the D call TRBD1 from the table was never checked on the DNA. Germline values: CDR1 MNHEY, CDR2 SVGEGT. The CDR3 adds up to 12 amino acids, both ends counted. CDR3 protein: CASSFGTGSMYF.